This passage covers 3 T cell receptor beta chains from one sample sequenced in a study of blood T cell repertoires in COVID-19. The protocol was immunoSEQ multiplex PCR, while the TCRdb copy is restricted to in-frame clones and leaves out a portion. The data show about 170,000 clones, 88% seen once. What was sequenced was peripheral blood. The receptors shown here come from a man aged 45-60 years who had recovered from COVID-19.

The J gene is TRBJ2-6, the V gene TRBV19; tentatively, D is TRBD2 (5 bases). Germline lookup yields CDR1 LNHDA and CDR2 SQIVND (reference sequence). The CDR3 spans 16 residues. V lost 5 bases, J lost 4 bases, and 15 bases lay in between. The CDR3 bases are TGTGCCAGTAGTTCCCGGACTCCAGCGGGGGCCAACGTCCTGACTTTC. It encodes CASSSRTPAGANVLTF.

The rearrangement joins TRBV19 to TRBJ2-2, with D unclear. The V gene lost 4 bases and the J gene lost 0 bases, with 6 bases spanning the gap. Germline-derived CDR1 and CDR2 are LNHDA and SQIVND (reference sequence). The CDR3 sequence is 14 residues long. CDR3 sequence reads: CASSRLANTGELFF. CDR3 nucleotides: TGTGCCAGTAGTAGACTCGCGAACACCGGGGAGCTGTTTTTT.

V is TRBV5-1 and J is TRBJ1-2; perhaps TRBD1 as D (5 bases). The CDR3 is made up of 16 amino acids. Germline lookup yields CDR1 SGHRS and CDR2 YFSETQ. Trimming shortened V by 4 bases and J by 8 bases, and 24 bases separated the two germline ends. The CDR3 coding sequence is TGCGCCAGCAGCCCTGGGTTCATGGGGCCCTTAGGAGGCTACACCTTC. This gives the protein CASSPGFMGPLGGYTF.